This TCR beta chain was sequenced during a study of blood T cell repertoires in COVID-19. Study-wide background: Samples came from the United States, Italy and Spain, spanning acute and convalescent COVID-19. In each case, the material was cDNA or gDNA derived from T cells, B-cell-depleted T cells, or PBMCs.

The V end lost 1 base, the J end lost 8 bases, and 17 bases lay between the germline ends. This CDR3 comprises 15 residues. Germline lookup yields CDR1 LGHNA and CDR2 YSLEER. The assay was immunoSEQ multiplex PCR, and TCRdb's table has in-frame clones only and misses some. Of some 510,000 clones listed, roughly 90% are singletons. What the recovered Cohort 3 donors had was two negative PCRs, clearance, or symptom resolution. This clone has a handful of counts. Sample: PBMCs or T cells enriched from blood (not recorded which). The clonotype was recovered from a woman aged 40 to 50 who had recovered from COVID-19. The gene calls are TRBV4-3 and TRBJ1-2, with D possibly matching TRBD1 (6 bases). The CDR3 protein is CASSQAPQGADGYTF. As DNA, the CDR3 is TGCGCCAGCAGCCAAGCCCCACAGGGAGCTGACGGCTACACCTTC.